These 9 T cell receptor beta chains were all obtained from the same sample, sequenced in a study of blood T cell repertoires in COVID-19 (dated by TCRdb to the early 2020s). The library was obtained by the immunoSEQ multiplex PCR assay. TCRdb obtained this table from immuneACCESS and retained in-frame rearrangements with V and J assigned. These tables miss some clones; where compared with another copy, unresolved V genes account for less than half of the shortfall, and the remainder is unexplained. For this sample the table gives 200,000 to 250,000 clones, of which about 90% were detected only once. Of the sample, approximately 12% is held by the ten largest clones. Sequenced material: peripheral blood. Receptors were obtained from a woman aged 18-35 years who had recovered from COVID-19.

This sequence joins TRBV4-3 and TRBJ2-1; D not resolved. CDR3 length equals 12 residues. The V gene lost 1 base and the J gene lost 7 bases, with 5 bases spanning the gap. CDR1 is LGHNA and CDR2 is YSLEER in the germline V gene. In DNA, the CDR3 is TGCGCCAGCAGCCAAGGAGTAAATGAGCAGTTCTTC. Its translation: CASSQGVNEQFF.

This clone was recorded only once. V gene TRBV2 combines with J gene TRBJ2-7; no reliable D call. V was shortened by 3 bases and J by 5 bases, with 14 bases between the two germline ends. From germline, CDR1 is SNHLY and CDR2 FYNNEI. The CDR3 is 14 amino acids. DNA for the CDR3: TGTGCCAGCAGTGAGCGCAGGCGTACAAACGAGCAGTACTTC. Translating gives CASSERRRTNEQYF. Drawing the rest from reference TRBV2 and TRBJ2-7, the complete variable domain is EPEVTQTPSHQVTQMGQEVILRCVPISNHLYFYWYRQILGQKVEFLVSFYNNEISEKSEIFDDQFSVERPDGSNFTLKIRSTKLEDSAMYFCASSERRRTNEQYFGPGTRLTVT.

The chain couples TRBV3-1 (or the pseudogene TRBV3-2) to TRBJ1-2; 7 bases are a match to TRBD1. V gave up 4 bases and J gave up 4 bases; unmatched junction bases: 9. CDR1 and CDR2 (germline): LGHDT, YNNKEL (reference sequence). This CDR3 has 15 residues. The CDR3 loop is CASSPRQGQLYGYTF. CDR3 DNA sequence: TGTGCCAGCAGCCCCAGACAGGGCCAGCTCTATGGCTACACCTTC.

The V and J genes are TRBV27 and TRBJ2-2, with D perhaps matching TRBD2 (6 bases). CDR3 length equals 15 residues. Germline V gene lookup returns CDR1 MNHEY and CDR2 SMNVEV (reference sequence). The V end was cut by 4 bases, the J end by 1 base, with 10 bases between. For the CDR3, the DNA is TGTGCCAGCAGTTCGGGACTGCTGAACACCGGGGAGCTGTTTTTT. Translating it yields CASSSGLLNTGELFF.

V usage is TRBV13 and J usage is TRBJ1-2; 9 nucleotides line up with TRBD1. The length of the CDR3 is 14 residues. Germline CDR1 reads PRHDT; CDR2 reads FYEKMQ (reference sequence). V lost 5 bases and J lost 8; bases outside the gene matches: 9. The DNA for the CDR3 is TGTGCCAGCAGCCAAGGGACAGGGAGGCTAGGCTACACCTTC. Its protein is CASSQGTGRLGYTF.

The V and J genes are TRBV7-6 and TRBJ2-3; 9 nucleotides match TRBD2. Trimming cost V 2 bases and J 10 bases; bases outside gene matches: 10. Germline V gene data show CDR1 as SGHVS and CDR2 as FNYEAQ. This CDR3 has 15 residues. In nucleotides, the CDR3 is TGTGCCAGCAGCTTAAGGCTAGCGGGGCCCTTGGCGCAGTATTTT. It specifies CASSLRLAGPLAQYF.

This chain uses TRBV5-6 with TRBJ1-1, with D tentatively TRBD1 (6 bases). Germline V gives CDR1 SGHDT, CDR2 YYEEEE. The ends were cut back, 2 bases at V and 1 base at J, with 12 bases in the middle. The CDR3 consists of 15 residues. CDR3 sequence: CASSFEQGWNTEAFF. Written as DNA, the CDR3 is TGTGCCAGCAGCTTCGAACAGGGCTGGAACACTGAAGCTTTCTTT.

V usage is TRBV6-2 or TRBV6-3 and J usage is TRBJ2-7; D remains unclear. CDR1 and CDR2 from the germline V gene are MNHEY and SVGEGT. The V end was cut by 3 bases, the J end by 4 bases, with 13 bases between. The CDR3 is 14 residues long. The CDR3 region is CASSYLGQVYEQYF. The CDR3 bases are TGTGCCAGCAGTTATTTGGGTCAGGTTTACGAGCAGTACTTC.

This rearrangement joins TRBV5-5 to TRBJ2-2; possibly TRBD1 for D (5 bases). V lost 0 bases and J 1 base, leaving 7 bases between the germline ends. This CDR3 spans 15 amino acids. Germline V gives CDR1 SGHKS, CDR2 YYEKEE (reference sequence). CDR3: CASSLDRLNTGELFF. For the CDR3, the DNA is TGTGCCAGCAGCTTGGACAGGTTGAACACCGGGGAGCTGTTTTTT.